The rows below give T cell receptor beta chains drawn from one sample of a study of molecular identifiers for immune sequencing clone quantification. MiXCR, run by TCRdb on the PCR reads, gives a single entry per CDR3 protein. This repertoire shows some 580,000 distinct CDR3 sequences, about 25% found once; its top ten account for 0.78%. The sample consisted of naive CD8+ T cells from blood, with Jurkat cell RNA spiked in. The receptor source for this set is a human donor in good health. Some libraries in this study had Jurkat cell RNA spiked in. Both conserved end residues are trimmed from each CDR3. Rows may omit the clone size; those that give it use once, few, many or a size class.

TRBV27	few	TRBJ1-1	ASSLSPWGNTEAF
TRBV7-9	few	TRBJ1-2	ASSFNPTTTNYGYT
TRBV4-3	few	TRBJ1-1	ASSQDGTMNTEAF
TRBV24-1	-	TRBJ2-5	ATGESERNGTQY
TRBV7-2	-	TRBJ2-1	ASSLWETSGLDNEQF
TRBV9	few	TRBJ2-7	ASSVAPSGAYEQY
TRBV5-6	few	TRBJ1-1	ASSLSGMGTEAF
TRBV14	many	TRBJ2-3	ASSQERYTDTQY
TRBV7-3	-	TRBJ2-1	ASSLNRGLLNEQF
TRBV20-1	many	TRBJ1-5	SARVVPIPRLNQPQH
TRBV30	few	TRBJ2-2	VWSPTMNTGELF
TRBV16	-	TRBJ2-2	ASSQTLTGELF
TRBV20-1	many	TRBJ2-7	SAADSYEQY
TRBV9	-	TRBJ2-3	ASSVGREDTDTQY
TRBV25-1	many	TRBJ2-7	ASRTGSVYEQY
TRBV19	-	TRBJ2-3	ASSIKGLEDTRY
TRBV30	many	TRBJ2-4	AWSGWATKNIQY
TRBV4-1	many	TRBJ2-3	ASSLSSGGSTDTQY
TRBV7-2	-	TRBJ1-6	ASSLRVGNYSPLR
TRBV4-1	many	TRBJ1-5	ASSQGHDSNQPQH
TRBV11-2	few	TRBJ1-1	ASSPIGGDRGYTEAF
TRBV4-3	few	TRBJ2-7	ASSQGLGISYEQY
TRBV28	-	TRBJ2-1	ASRSLAGYIEQF
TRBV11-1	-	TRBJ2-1	ASSSGPNNEQF
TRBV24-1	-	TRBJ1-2	VTEGQGDGYT
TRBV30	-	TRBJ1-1	AWSVGNTEAF
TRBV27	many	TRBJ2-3	ASSFGLAGSADTQY
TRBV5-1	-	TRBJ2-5	ASSLGFRPGQYQETQY
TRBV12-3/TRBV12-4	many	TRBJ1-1	ASSPDRVEAF
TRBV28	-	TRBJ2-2	ASSFRAFTGELF
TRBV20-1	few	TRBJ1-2	SARQEDTYGYT
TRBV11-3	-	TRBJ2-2	ASSSYRGSTGELF
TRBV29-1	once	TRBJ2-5	SDISGVGDQETQY
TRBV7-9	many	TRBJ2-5	ASSLGGEETQY
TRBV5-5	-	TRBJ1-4	ASSLGLGAGVSSEKLF
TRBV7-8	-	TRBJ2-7	ASSLSQDKPVYEQY
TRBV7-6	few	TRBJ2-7	ASSPGRAGYEQY
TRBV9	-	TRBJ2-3	ASSGSQTRSTDTQY
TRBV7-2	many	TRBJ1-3	ASSPRGGVSGNTIY
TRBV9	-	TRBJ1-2	ASSVDSPYYGYT
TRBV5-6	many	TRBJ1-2	ASSPTTGVNGYT
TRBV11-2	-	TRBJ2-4	ASSLAVRFWGENIQY
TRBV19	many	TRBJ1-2	ASSSPDRGDYGYT
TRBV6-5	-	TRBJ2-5	ASSQLAGGPSETQY
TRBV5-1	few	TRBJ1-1	ASTLGGAEAF
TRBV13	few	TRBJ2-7	ASSLFQRTSYEQY
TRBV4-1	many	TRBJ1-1	ASSPPTGLSTEAF
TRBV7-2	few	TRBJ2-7	ASSSFPGGYEQY
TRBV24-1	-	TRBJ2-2	ATRAPFTGELF
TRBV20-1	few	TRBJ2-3	SARELGLAYRTDTQY
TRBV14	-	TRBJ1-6	AGSQGWREAGLLNSPLH
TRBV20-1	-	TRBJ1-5	SASGTPSGFSNQPQH